These T cell receptor beta chains were read from a single sample in a study of tumor-infiltrating lymphocytes in primary liver carcinoma. TCRdb called the multiplex PCR reads again in MiXCR, with one record for every CDR3 protein. Seen here are approximately 110,000 distinct CDR3 sequences, 60% to 75% observed once, and the top ten hold about 8%. The sample comprised liver tumor tissue from sampling region 3. Receptor source: an older woman with primary liver carcinoma and hepatitis B virus infection. Each CDR3 is given without its conserved first and last residue.

V gene: TRBV6-6; CDR3 protein: VSSQVKGEAVGELF
V gene: TRBV28; CDR3 protein: ASSWSGSRDTRY
V gene: TRBV11-2; CDR3 protein: VSSFLAGLSTGELF
V gene: TRBV5-5; CDR3 protein: ASSLSTSGYYEQF
V gene: TRBV6-2/TRBV6-3; CDR3 protein: ASKTSVNLRDNEQF
V gene: TRBV5-1; CDR3 protein: ASSLRSHGSYNEQF
V gene: TRBV7-8; CDR3 protein: ANSWGRGLAGEKTGELF
V gene: TRBV28; CDR3 protein: ASSQHTGRSSPLH
V gene: TRBV6-1; CDR3 protein: ASSEATWGTDTQY
V gene: TRBV24-1; CDR3 protein: ATSDLSGTGSYNEQF
V gene: TRBV6-6; CDR3 protein: ARCPTSGGYNEQF
V gene: TRBV7-2; CDR3 protein: ASSLVGSSSGANVLS